A single sample is the source of the 28 T cell receptor beta chains below, sequenced in a study of T cells in Graves' hyperthyroidism and ophthalmopathy. TCR beta CDR3 regions were amplified from RNA. HTBI primers drove first-round RT-PCR of the TCR CDR3. A single record per CDR3 protein comes from TCRdb applying MiXCR to the multiplex PCR reads. Here the sample spans around 690,000 distinct CDR3 sequences, about a fifth being singletons. Sequenced material: blood. The receptors were gathered from a man in his thirties or forties with Graves' ophthalmopathy.

The chain is built from TRBV30 and TRBJ2-7; 7 bases are shared with TRBD2. Germline assignment: CDR1 GTSNPN and CDR2 SVGIG (reference sequence). The V segment lost 1 base and the J segment 7 bases; nucleotides outside the gene matches: 16. CDR3 length equals 16 residues. CDR3 nucleotides: TGTGCCTGGAGTGGAGTCTTGTCGGGAGGACCGGGGGAGCAGTACTTC. This translates into CAWSGVLSGGPGEQYF.

The chain employs TRBV6-2 or TRBV6-3 and TRBJ1-2; 9 bases line up with TRBD1. This CDR3 comprises 14 residues. Trimming took 6 bases from V and 2 from J; bases not matched to a gene: 4. Germline CDR1 reads MNHEY; CDR2 reads SVGEGT. The CDR3 DNA sequence: TGTGCCAGCAGACAGGGGGCACACAACTATGGCTACACCTTC. It specifies CASRQGAHNYGYTF.

This clonotype has more than one count but fewer than ten. The rearrangement joins TRBV18 to TRBJ2-1, with unresolved D. V lost 2 bases, J lost 5 bases, and 10 bases lay in between. This CDR3 comprises 14 residues. Germline-derived CDR1 and CDR2 are KGHSH and LQKENI. CDR3 nucleotides: TGTGCCAGCTCACCAGGAACAGTAGACAATGAGCAGTTCTTC. The encoded protein is CASSPGTVDNEQFF.

The chain is built from TRBV12-3 or TRBV12-4 and TRBJ2-2; 8 nucleotides agree with TRBD2. The CDR3 covers 14 residues. V shed 7 bases, J shed 4 bases, and the junction held 5 bases outside the gene matches. The CDR3 DNA reads as TGTGCCAGCACAAAGGCGGGGGGCACCGGGGAGCTGTTTTTT. Amino acid sequence: CASTKAGGTGELFF.

The chain uses TRBV6-5 and TRBJ2-3, with 8 bases matching TRBD2. This CDR3 spans 15 amino acids. Germline CDR1 MNHEY, CDR2 SVGAGI. J lost 4 bases, V lost 2 bases, and 5 bases had no gene match. CDR3 amino acids: CASSYGGLVADTQYF. The CDR3 DNA reads as TGTGCCAGCAGTTACGGGGGACTAGTGGCAGATACGCAGTATTTT.

V gene TRBV4-1 combines with J gene TRBJ2-7, with D perhaps matching TRBD2 (5 bases). V was shortened by 0 bases and J by 1 base, with 16 bases between the two germline ends. The length of the CDR3 is 17 residues. Germline lookup yields CDR1 MGHRA and CDR2 YSYEKL. The DNA of the CDR3 is TGCGCCAGCAGCCAAGATGACGGGGTGGGGTTGTCCTACGAGCAGTACTTC. Translation gives CASSQDDGVGLSYEQYF.

This clonotype was found a few times. The chain couples TRBV7-9 to TRBJ2-2; TRBD1 is a possible D gene (5 bases). V was cut by 2 bases and J by 4 bases, with 11 bases left in between. The germline V gene has CDR1 SEHNR and CDR2 FQNEAQ (reference sequence). The CDR3 length is 15 residues. CDR3 DNA: TGTGCCAGCAGCTTACCGCAGGGTAGCACCGGGGAGCTGTTTTTT. It codes for CASSLPQGSTGELFF.

This clonotype occurred a few times. This chain uses TRBV4-1 with TRBJ2-3, with TRBD1 matching over 7 bases. CDR1 is MGHRA and CDR2 is YSYEKL in the germline V gene. This CDR3 has 16 residues. J gave up 0 bases and V 3 bases, and 6 bases lay outside the gene matches. The CDR3 nucleotides are TGCGCCAGCAGCCACGGGGACAGAACCAGCACAGATACGCAGTATTTT. Translation gives CASSHGDRTSTDTQYF.

This chain connects TRBV2 to TRBJ2-2; 8 nucleotides align to TRBD1. The ends lost 3 bases at V and 15 bases at J; junction bases unmatched: 9. Per germline, CDR1 SNHLY and CDR2 FYNNEI. This CDR3 has 13 residues. This chain's CDR3 is CASSEGVGQGVFF. DNA for the CDR3: TGTGCCAGCAGTGAGGGGGTCGGACAGGGAGTGTTTTTT.

This clonotype was seen at least ten times. The chain has TRBV6-1 and TRBJ1-2; 8 nucleotides line up with TRBD1. J gave up 8 bases and V 6 bases, and 11 bases lay outside the gene matches. The CDR3 spans 14 residues. Germline CDR1 MNHNS, CDR2 SASEGT. CDR3 protein: CASRRQGTRGGYTF. The CDR3 nucleotides are TGTGCCAGCAGGAGACAGGGGACTAGAGGGGGCTACACCTTC.

The DNA for the CDR3 is TGTGCCAGCAGCGTAGAGACGGGAGTCTGGGAGACCCAGTACTTC. Protein product: CASSVETGVWETQYF. The genes are TRBV9 and TRBJ2-5, with a tentative D call TRBD2 (6 bases). The CDR3 is 15 residues long. Trimming left V 0 bases short and J 5 bases short, with 14 bases between. Germline lookup yields CDR1 SGDLS and CDR2 YYNGEE.

This clonotype was found many times. This sequence joins TRBV27 and TRBJ2-3; D gene ambiguous. V lost 3 bases to trimming and J lost 5 bases, with 6 bases between them. The CDR3 is 12 amino acids. Germline loops: CDR1 MNHEY, CDR2 SMNVEV (reference sequence). CDR3 in DNA: TGTGCCAGCAGTTTTACCGGAGATACGCAGTATTTT. This gives the protein CASSFTGDTQYF.

This clonotype was observed at least ten times. V is TRBV30 and J is TRBJ1-1, with TRBD1 identical over 7 bases. Germline values: CDR1 GTSNPN, CDR2 SVGIG (reference sequence). V trimming: 5 bases; J trimming: 0 bases; junction bases outside the gene matches: 6. This CDR3 comprises 14 residues. The CDR3 DNA sequence: TGTGCCTGGCGGGAGACAGGGTTGAACACTGAAGCTTTCTTT. Translated: CAWRETGLNTEAFF.

This clonotype was counted between two and nine times. The chain recombines TRBV6-1 with TRBJ1-1; no definite D call. Trimming removed 3 bases from V and 3 bases from J, with 8 bases in between. The CDR3 runs to 13 residues. Germline CDR1 is MNHNS and CDR2 is SASEGT. The CDR3 DNA is TGTGCCAGCAGTGATAAGGGTCACACTGAAGCTTTCTTT. Translation gives CASSDKGHTEAFF.

This clonotype was observed at least ten times. V and J are TRBV3-1 and TRBJ1-2; unclear D gene. This CDR3 spans 13 amino acids. The germline V and J ends were trimmed by 4 bases and 4 bases, with 10 bases remaining between them. The V gene's germline CDR1 is LGHDT and CDR2 YNNKEL (reference sequence). The CDR3 loop reads CASSLDGVYGYTF. The DNA for the CDR3 is TGTGCCAGCAGCCTGGACGGAGTCTATGGCTACACCTTC. Looking up the rest from reference TRBV3-1 and TRBJ1-2 gives the full variable domain: DTAVSQTPKYLVTQMGNDKSIKCEQNLGHDTMYWYKQDSKKFLKIMFSYNNKELIINETVPNRFSPKSPDKAHLNLHINSLELGDSAVYFCASSLDGVYGYTFGSGTRLTVV.

This clonotype was detected only a few times. This rearrangement joins TRBV5-6 to TRBJ2-1; D is possibly TRBD1 or TRBD2 (5 bases each). Deletions cut 0 bases from V and 1 base from J, with 11 bases between. The CDR3 runs to 16 residues. Germline V gene lookup returns CDR1 SGHDT and CDR2 YYEEEE. Here the CDR3 reads CASSLVGTASYNEQFF. DNA for the CDR3: TGTGCCAGCAGCTTGGTGGGGACGGCGTCCTACAATGAGCAGTTCTTC.

This CDR3 is CASSPSRFSNQPQHF. CDR3 DNA: TGTGCCAGCAGCCCCTCTAGATTTAGCAATCAGCCCCAGCATTTT. The chain couples TRBV7-8 to TRBJ1-5; D unclear. Per the germline V gene, CDR1 is SGHVS and CDR2 is FQNEAQ. V was trimmed by 5 bases and J by 0 bases, leaving 11 bases between them. This CDR3 spans 15 amino acids.

The genes are TRBV10-3 and TRBJ2-7, with D maybe TRBD2 (6 bases). The V and J ends lost 4 bases and 6 bases respectively, with 19 bases between them. The CDR3 consists of 15 residues. Germline CDR1 ENHRY, CDR2 SYGVKD. CDR3 bases: TGTGCCATCAGTGGTGGCGGGAAAGGGCTACTCGAGCAGTACTTC. Its translation: CAISGGGKGLLEQYF.

V gene TRBV28 combines with J gene TRBJ2-7; D possibly corresponds to TRBD2 (5 bases). Germline values: CDR1 MDHEN, CDR2 SYDVKM. The V end was cut by 7 bases, the J end by 6 bases, with 19 bases between. This CDR3 is built from 14 residues. The CDR3 nucleotides read TGTGCCAGCACCGGTTGGGAGTTTCAGCGCGAGCAGTACTTC. Its translation is CASTGWEFQREQYF.

There are a few counts of this clonotype. The gene calls are TRBV6-4 and TRBJ1-2, with D hard to call. Trimming shortened V by 2 bases and J by 6 bases, and 4 bases separated the two germline ends. Germline V gives CDR1 MRHNA, CDR2 SNTAGT. This CDR3 is built from 11 residues. In nucleotides, the CDR3 is TGTGCCAGCAGTGACGGCAATGGCTACACCTTC. Its translation is CASSDGNGYTF.

A few counts support this clonotype. This chain joins TRBV28 and TRBJ1-6, with 9 bases lining up with TRBD1. The germline CDR1 and CDR2 sequences are MDHEN and SYDVKM. Germline trimming cut 3 bases from V and 12 bases from J; bases unmatched to any gene: 9. This CDR3 spans 15 amino acids. CDR3 in DNA: TGTGCCAGCAGTTTGGGGACAGGGATCTTCAGACCCCTCCACTTT. Translating gives CASSLGTGIFRPLHF.

This clonotype was detected ten times or more. The rearrangement uses TRBV6-2 or TRBV6-3 and TRBJ2-7; D ambiguous. CDR1 is MNHEY and CDR2 is SVGEGT in the germline V gene. Trimming removed 2 bases at V and 3 bases at J, with 8 bases between. CDR3 length: 13 residues. The CDR3 bases are TGTGCCAGCAGTTACGAGATGGACTACGAGCAGTACTTC. Encoded protein: CASSYEMDYEQYF.

This clonotype was observed many times. The genes are TRBV12-3 or TRBV12-4 and TRBJ2-1; D is unresolved. V lost 2 bases and J 10 bases, leaving 9 bases between the germline ends. The CDR3 covers 12 residues. The CDR3 here is CASSLISMEQFF. DNA of the CDR3: TGTGCCAGCAGTTTAATCAGCATGGAGCAGTTCTTC.

By sample fraction, this clonotype is large. CDR3 protein: CASSQDEGLAGGYEQYF. The DNA for the CDR3 is TGTGCCAGCAGCCAAGATGAAGGGCTAGCGGGAGGGTACGAGCAGTACTTC. The chain couples TRBV3-1 to TRBJ2-7; 12 positions agree with TRBD2. After removal of 0 bases from V and 4 bases from J, the junction contained 7 bases not matched to a gene. Germline V gene lookup returns CDR1 LGHDT and CDR2 YNNKEL (reference sequence). This CDR3 comprises 17 residues.

This clonotype was seen ten or more times. The chain combines TRBV28 with TRBJ2-2; 7 nucleotides agree with TRBD1. The length of the CDR3 is 16 residues. Germline values: CDR1 MDHEN, CDR2 SYDVKM. Trimming took 6 bases from V and 1 from J; bases not matched to a gene: 8. CDR3 in DNA: TGTGCCAGCAGCTCCCTGACAGGGAGGAACACCGGGGAGCTGTTTTTT. This translates into CASSSLTGRNTGELFF.

This clonotype was seen repeatedly, ten times or more. The J gene is TRBJ1-5, the V gene TRBV28; 7 bases line up with TRBD1. Germline CDR1 reads MDHEN; CDR2 reads SYDVKM. The length of the CDR3 is 15 residues. J was trimmed by 2 bases and V by 8 bases; bases with no gene match: 9. CDR3 amino acids: CASGRGGAGNQPQHF. The CDR3 DNA sequence: TGTGCCAGCGGACGAGGGGGCGCTGGCAATCAGCCCCAGCATTTT. The complete variable domain, with remaining parts taken from reference TRBV28 and TRBJ1-5, reads DVKVTQSSRYLVKRTGEKVFLECVQDMDHENMFWYRQDPGLGLRLIYFSYDVKMKEKGDIPEGYSVSREKKERFSLILESASTNQTSMYLCASGRGGAGNQPQHFGDGTRLSIL.

This rearrangement joins TRBV6-1 to TRBJ1-2; D is uncertain. Germline assignment: CDR1 MNHNS and CDR2 SASEGT. Trimming pared 7 bases from V and 8 bases from J, leaving 20 bases between. The CDR3 extends over 14 amino acids. The CDR3 DNA reads TGTGCCAGCACCGCCACTGGTCGGGTCCACGGCTACACCTTC. This translates into CASTATGRVHGYTF.

The table lists this clonotype with many counts. The chain is built from TRBV11-3 and TRBJ2-5; 10 bases are a match to TRBD2. Per the germline V gene, CDR1 is SGHNT and CDR2 is YENEEA. This CDR3 has 15 amino acids. V dropped 4 bases and J dropped 5; count of bases not matched to a gene: 7. The CDR3 sequence is CASSSRLAGAETQYF. CDR3 DNA: TGTGCCAGCAGCTCACGGCTAGCGGGAGCGGAGACCCAGTACTTC.